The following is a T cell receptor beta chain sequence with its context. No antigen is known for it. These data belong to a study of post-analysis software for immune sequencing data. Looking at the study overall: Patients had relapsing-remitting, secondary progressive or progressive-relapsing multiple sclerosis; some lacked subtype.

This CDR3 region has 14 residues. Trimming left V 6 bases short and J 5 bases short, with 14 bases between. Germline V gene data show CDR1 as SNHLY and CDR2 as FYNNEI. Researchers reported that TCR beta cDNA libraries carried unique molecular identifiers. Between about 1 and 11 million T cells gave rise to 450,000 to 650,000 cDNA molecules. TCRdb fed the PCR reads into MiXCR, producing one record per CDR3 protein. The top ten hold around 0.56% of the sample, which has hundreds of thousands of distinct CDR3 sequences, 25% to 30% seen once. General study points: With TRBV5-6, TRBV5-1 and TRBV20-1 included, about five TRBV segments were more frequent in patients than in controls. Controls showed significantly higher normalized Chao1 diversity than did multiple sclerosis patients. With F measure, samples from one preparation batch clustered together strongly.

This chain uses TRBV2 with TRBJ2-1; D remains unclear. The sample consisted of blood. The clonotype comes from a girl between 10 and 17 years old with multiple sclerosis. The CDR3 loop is CASSASFFNNEQFF. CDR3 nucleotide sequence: TGTGCCAGCAGCGCTAGTTTCTTCAACAATGAGCAGTTCTTC.